This is a list of T cell receptor beta chains from one sample in a study of CD8 T cells in ankylosing spondylitis. MiXCR was run by TCRdb on the 5' RACE reads, yielding one entry per CDR3 protein. The sample carries about 240,000 distinct CDR3 sequences, around a tenth recorded once. The sample was blood, either unsorted or a sorted T cell fraction (not recorded which). The receptors were sampled from a male donor with ankylosing spondylitis or in good health (not recorded which). Both conserved end residues are part of each CDR3. Fields, in order: J gene, D gene, clone size, V gene, CDR3 DNA, CDR3 protein. A D gene is named only where the DNA matches it firmly. Size is omitted from some rows. Given values are once, few, many or a class for expanded clones.

>TRBJ1-1|NA|many|TRBV5-1
TGCGCCAGCAGCTTGGTGGCAGGGCGTTTCCCTTTCTTT
CASSLVAGRFPFF
>TRBJ1-1|NA|many|TRBV25-1
TGTGCCAGCAGTGAATCTGTTGGACGGGGCGAAGCTTTCTTT
CASSESVGRGEAFF
>TRBJ1-6|NA|many|TRBV9
TGTGCCAGCAGCGTAGAGGGTTTGACGAATTCACCCCTCCACTTT
CASSVEGLTNSPLHF
>TRBJ2-7|TRBD2|many|TRBV7-2
TGTGCCAGCAGCTTGGTGGGAAGGGGACTACCTTCCTACGAGCAGTACTTC
CASSLVGRGLPSYEQYF
>TRBJ2-7|TRBD1|many|TRBV12-3/TRBV12-4
TGTGCCAGCAGTTTAGATGGACAGGGGGCGCGCTACGAGCAGTACTTC
CASSLDGQGARYEQYF
>TRBJ1-2|NA|many|TRBV7-8
TGTGCCAGCAGCACCCTCTTTGACTATGGCTACACCTTC
CASSTLFDYGYTF
>TRBJ2-1|TRBD2|many|TRBV7-3
TGTGCCAGCAGCTCACTAGCGGGGGACTACAATGAGCAGTTCTTC
CASSSLAGDYNEQFF
>TRBJ2-6|NA|many|TRBV5-6
TGTGCCAGCAGCCCCAGGGGCTCTGGGGCCAACGTCCTGACTTTC
CASSPRGSGANVLTF
>TRBJ2-5|NA|many|TRBV20-1
TGCAGTGCAGAAGACCAAGAGACCCAGTACTTC
CSAEDQETQYF
>TRBJ1-6|NA|many|TRBV12-3/TRBV12-4
TGTGCCAGCAGTCCCCTGGGTAATTCACCCCTCCACTTT
CASSPLGNSPLHF
>TRBJ2-7|NA|few|TRBV3-1
TGTGCCAGCAGCCAACGGACGGACTCCTACGAGCAGTACTTC
CASSQRTDSYEQYF
>TRBJ1-2|NA|few|TRBV20-1
TGCAGTGCTCAGGGGCTACTGGGAGGCTACACCTTC
CSAQGLLGGYTF
>TRBJ2-2|NA|NA|TRBV29-1
TGCAGCGCGGGCTCCGGGCCAAACACCGGGGAGCTGTTTTTT
CSAGSGPNTGELFF
>TRBJ2-1|TRBD2|many|TRBV15
TGTGCCACCAGGGATCCGGGACTAGGTCTCAATGAGCAGTTCTTC
CATRDPGLGLNEQFF
>TRBJ2-1|TRBD2|NA|TRBV20-1
TGCAGTGCTCGAGCGGGAGTAGTCTACAATGAGCAGTTCTTC
CSARAGVVYNEQFF
>TRBJ2-1|TRBD1|NA|TRBV20-1
TGCAGTGCTGCACGGCCGGGACAGAAGCTCTATGTGCAGTTCTTC
CSAARPGQKLYVQFF
>TRBJ2-7|NA|many|TRBV20-1
TGCAGTGGGAGGGGTATGAAGACCTACGAGCAGTACTTC
CSGRGMKTYEQYF
>TRBJ2-1|TRBD1|NA|TRBV5-6
TGTGCCAGCAGCTTAGGGGGTCCGAGACAGGGTCCCAATGAGCAGTTCTTC
CASSLGGPRQGPNEQFF
>TRBJ2-1|NA|many|TRBV6-6
TGTGCCAGCAGTTACTGGTCTGAGCAGTTCTTC
CASSYWSEQFF
>TRBJ2-7|TRBD1|many|TRBV27
TGTGCCAGCAGTTTCTCCGGGACAGAAAAGACCTACGAGCAGTACTTC
CASSFSGTEKTYEQYF
>TRBJ2-5|NA|many|TRBV20-1
TGCAGTGCTAGAGACAGGGCCCCCCAAGAGACCCAGTACTTC
CSARDRAPQETQYF
>TRBJ1-2|NA|NA|TRBV4-1
TGCGCCAGCAGCCAAGATGTTGGGGCAGGGACTAACTATGGCTACACCTTC
CASSQDVGAGTNYGYTF
>TRBJ2-1|NA|many|TRBV6-1
TGTGCCAGCAGGCGATCACTAGGAAACGAGCAGTTCTTC
CASRRSLGNEQFF
>TRBJ1-6|NA|many|TRBV27
TGTGCCAGCAGTTTATACAGTTACTCCTATAATTCACCCCTCCACTTT
CASSLYSYSYNSPLHF
>TRBJ2-7|NA|many|TRBV10-3
TGTGCCATCAGTGATACCGGGACGGGCTCCTACGAGCAGTACTTC
CAISDTGTGSYEQYF
>TRBJ2-4|NA|few|TRBV28
TGTGCCAGCACCAATCGGGTAAACATTCAGTACTTC
CASTNRVNIQYF
>TRBJ2-2|NA|NA|TRBV28
TGTGCCAGCCTCTACGGGGGGAACACCGGGGAGCTGTTTTTT
CASLYGGNTGELFF
>TRBJ1-2|TRBD1|many|TRBV15
TGTGCCACCAGCAGAACGCTGACAGGGAACTATGGCTACACCTTC
CATSRTLTGNYGYTF
>TRBJ1-1|TRBD1|once|TRBV5-1
TGCGCCAGCAGCTCAGGGGGGAAGAACACTGAAGCTTTCTTT
CASSSGGKNTEAFF
>TRBJ1-1|TRBD1|many|TRBV20-1
TGCAGTGCTAACAGGGGGGAGTGGACTGAAGCTTTCTTT
CSANRGEWTEAFF
>TRBJ2-4|TRBD1|many|TRBV5-1
TGCGCCAGCAGCTTGGAGGGGGCCCCCCGGGTAGACATTCAGTACTTC
CASSLEGAPRVDIQYF
>TRBJ2-5|NA|many|TRBV5-5
TGTGCCAGCAGCTTGGCTGCAGGGTGGGAGACCCAGTACTTC
CASSLAAGWETQYF
>TRBJ2-5|NA|few|TRBV12-3/TRBV12-4
TGTGCCAGCAGTTCCGCTTTAGGCCTAGTTGGAGAGACCCAGTACTTC
CASSSALGLVGETQYF
>TRBJ2-6|TRBD2|NA|TRBV12-3/TRBV12-4
TGTGCCAGCACCTCTTCTAGCGGGGGTGGGGCCAACGTCCTGACTTTC
CASTSSSGGGANVLTF
>TRBJ2-7|NA|few|TRBV7-2
TGTGCCAGCAGCTTCAAAAGACAGTCCGAGCAGTACTTC
CASSFKRQSEQYF
>TRBJ2-6|NA|NA|TRBV4-1
TGCGCCAGCAGCCAAGATCTGGCCTCTGGGGCCAACGTCCTGACTTTC
CASSQDLASGANVLTF
>TRBJ1-4|NA|many|TRBV29-1
TGCAGCGTTGGAGCACAGGGCGATGAAAAACTGTTTTTT
CSVGAQGDEKLFF
>TRBJ2-1|TRBD2|many|TRBV5-1
TGCGCCAGCAGCTGGACTAGCGGGAGCTCAGAGCAGTTCTTC
CASSWTSGSSEQFF
>TRBJ2-2|TRBD2|many|TRBV20-1
TGCAGTGCCACCCTCTCTCCTAGCGGGGGTCCGGGCGGGGAGCTGTTTTTT
CSATLSPSGGPGGELFF